Listed below are T cell receptor beta chains from one sample, sequenced in a study of blood T cell repertoires in COVID-19. Sequenced by immunoSEQ multiplex PCR; TCRdb stores in-frame clones only, minus some. The sample lists more than 110,000 clones, about 88% occurring once. Sequencing was done on a sample of peripheral blood. All receptors derive from a human donor in a cohort sampled during active COVID-19. The conserved cysteine and the conserved F or W are not part of the CDR3 here. Fields, in order: J gene, V gene, CDR3 protein.

TRBJ2-1,TRBV5-6,ASSSGLASYNEQF
TRBJ1-4,TRBV2,ATGGGQGNSNEKLF
TRBJ1-1,TRBV10-2,ASSEFLQGQTNTEAF
TRBJ2-1,TRBV29-1,SARSAGANEQF
TRBJ2-3,TRBV28,ATSSGGRTDTQY
TRBJ1-2,TRBV4-1,ASSQRSTGSLYGYT
TRBJ2-3,TRBV19,ASSIGGNTQY
TRBJ2-7,TRBV5-1,ASSDGQGWDEQY
TRBJ2-3,TRBV27,ASSSPGEASDTQY
TRBJ2-2,TRBV28,ASSSGGTGELF
TRBJ2-5,TRBV5-1,ASSFQGDQETQY
TRBJ1-1,TRBV11-2,ASSGSNTVNTEAF
TRBJ2-1,TRBV29-1,SVAGERGRNEQF
TRBJ1-5,TRBV27,ASSLLGGQGKNQPQH
TRBJ2-1,TRBV9,ASSAHSIPDNEQF
TRBJ2-1,TRBV7-2,ASSLSELAYNEQF
TRBJ2-5,TRBV28,ASSFFSIETQY
TRBJ2-1,TRBV30,AWSLSGGLYNEQF
TRBJ2-7,TRBV11-3,ASSPLAGGGYEQY
TRBJ2-7,TRBV5-1,ASSSQGPGAEQY
TRBJ2-1,TRBV9,ASSIETGYNEQF
TRBJ2-1,TRBV5-1,ASSFWTQLKGGNEQF
TRBJ2-7,TRBV3-1/TRBV3-2,ASSPHQREGSQQY
TRBJ2-7,TRBV9,ASSASPTQVEQY
TRBJ2-3,TRBV7-2,ASSSGTSGARTDTQY
TRBJ1-3,TRBV5-1,ASSPGGAGNTIY
TRBJ2-5,TRBV28,ASRNDRGRQETQY
TRBJ1-6,TRBV7-3,ASSGFGTCDSPLH
TRBJ1-6,TRBV5-1,ASSFAAGGNSPLH
TRBJ2-1,TRBV28,ASRAGGPYNEQF
TRBJ1-2,TRBV28,ASSLVAGGHGYT
TRBJ1-2,TRBV28,ASRTGTNYGYT
TRBJ2-2,TRBV19,ATYPGTGGPGELF
TRBJ2-7,TRBV23-1,ARGTDHEQY
TRBJ2-4,TRBV5-4,ASSSQGAKNIQY
TRBJ2-2,TRBV2,ASSVLQTTGELF
TRBJ1-4,TRBV27,ASKGTATNEKLF
TRBJ2-5,TRBV29-1,SVRGTIVQETQY
TRBJ2-7,TRBV12-3/TRBV12-4,ASSSRVYEQY
TRBJ1-5,TRBV5-1,ASSPGTANQPQH
TRBJ2-5,TRBV5-1,ASSYRGTQETQY
TRBJ2-2,TRBV2,ASSEVQGMENTGELF
TRBJ2-2,TRBV10-1,ASSTLAGSNTGELF
TRBJ1-1,TRBV5-6,ASSFQGTEAF
TRBJ1-2,TRBV23-1,ASRVRVNGYT
TRBJ1-2,TRBV2,ASPRGYGYT
TRBJ2-1,TRBV6-2/TRBV6-3,ASSQGSNEQF
TRBJ2-1,TRBV18,ASSPGQVLNNEQF
TRBJ1-4,TRBV27,ASRSPSGRGNEKLF
TRBJ2-3,TRBV28,ASSPVDLTGGLWADTQY
TRBJ2-5,TRBV4-2,ASSQEGTSVIKTQY
TRBJ2-2,TRBV30,AWSPGFGVTGELF
TRBJ1-2,TRBV19,ASSNFGQAYGYT
TRBJ1-6,TRBV5-4,ASSWGQPNSPLH
TRBJ1-6,TRBV7-9,ASSLGGGPYNSPLH
TRBJ1-3,TRBV28,ASRHFLWSGNTIY
TRBJ2-1,TRBV29-1,SVDSGEVYNEQF